This T cell receptor beta chain was sequenced during a study of blood T cell repertoires in COVID-19. Study-wide background: Material from acute and convalescent COVID-19 was sourced from the United States, Italy and Spain. Sample material is recorded as cDNA or gDNA derived from T cells, B-cell-depleted T cells, or PBMCs.

CDR1 MNHNY and CDR2 SVGAGI come from the germline V gene (reference sequence). J lost 7 bases, V lost 6 bases, and 15 bases had no gene match. The CDR3 totals 19 residues. Authors' processing steps: Nucleated cell number was recorded as an estimate derived from reference gene primer amplification. Here immunoSEQ multiplex PCR was the method, and the copy in TCRdb shows in-frame clones only, minus some. That table is the source of V, J and clone size, and D and trimming were worked out from the DNA. Of approximately 61,000 clones detected, approximately 83% appear once; the ten largest clones hold around 13%.

The gene calls are TRBV6-6 and TRBJ2-1, with 16 bases fitting TRBD2. The clonotype originates from a human donor in a cohort sampled during active COVID-19. The sample was peripheral blood. This CDR3 reads CASRRTGTSGRASPNEQFF. The DNA of the CDR3 is TGTGCCAGCAGGCGAACCGGGACTAGCGGGAGGGCGTCTCCTAATGAGCAGTTCTTC.